What follows is one T cell receptor beta chain and its context. This specimen comes from a study of blood T cell repertoires in COVID-19. TCRdb keeps only in-frame clones here, not all; method: immunoSEQ multiplex PCR. This table has about 280,000 clones, under 90% appearing once. CDR3 size: 15 residues. CDR1 and CDR2 from the germline V gene are MNHEY and SMNVEV (reference sequence). The V end was cut by 6 bases, the J end by 7 bases, with 16 bases between. Material: peripheral blood. The rearrangement joins TRBV27 to TRBJ1-6; D uncertain. The origin of this receptor is a woman aged 25-40 years with COVID-19, enrolled during active disease. CDR3: CASRLMPAGNSPLHF. The CDR3 bases are TGTGCCAGCAGATTAATGCCGGCGGGAAATTCACCCCTCCACTTT.